The 22 T cell receptor beta chains reported below all come from one sample, sequenced in a study of PD-1 blockade in classical Hodgkin lymphoma. Profiled with immunoSEQ multiplex PCR; TCRdb holds only in-frame clones, not every one. Among 20,000 to 30,000 clones, 80% to 90% were seen once, and the ten largest hold around 7.7%. Autologous stem cell transplantation was followed by relapse in every patient, and brentuximab vedotin exposure varied. Specimen: peripheral blood mononuclear cells (PBMCs), collected before the second cycle of nivolumab. The receptors shown here come from a human donor with classical Hodgkin lymphoma.

This clone came up a few times. The rearrangement joins TRBV11-2 to TRBJ1-2; 7 bases line up with TRBD1. Trimming at V came to 1 base and at J to 0 bases, leaving 2 bases not matched to a gene. The CDR3 is 15 residues long. Germline-derived CDR1 and CDR2 are SGHAT and FQNNGV. The DNA of the CDR3 is TGTGCCAGCAGCTTAGGACAGGGAGCTAACTATGGCTACACCTTC. This sequence encodes CASSLGQGANYGYTF.

The CDR3 coding sequence is TGTGCCAGCAGCTACCGGGACATCAACACCGGGGAGCTGTTTTTT. Its protein is CASSYRDINTGELFF. The chain links TRBV7-9 to TRBJ2-2, with a tentative D call TRBD1 (6 bases). Germline assignment: CDR1 SEHNR and CDR2 FQNEAQ (reference sequence). The CDR3 runs 15 residues. With 4 bases removed from V and 2 bases from J, the gap between germline ends came to 11 bases.

The rearrangement uses TRBV5-6 and TRBJ1-3, with unresolved D. V lost 0 bases and J lost 4, with 11 bases in between. Germline V gives CDR1 SGHDT, CDR2 YYEEEE. There are 15 residues in the CDR3. This CDR3 reads CASSLGGPSGNTIYF. The CDR3 DNA is TGTGCCAGCAGCTTGGGCGGACCCTCCGGAAACACCATATATTTT.

V and J are TRBV4-2 and TRBJ2-3, with D maybe TRBD1 (6 bases). Germline CDR1 LGHNA, CDR2 YNFKEQ. V was shortened by 1 base and J by 7 bases, with 18 bases between the two germline ends. CDR3 size: 16 residues. The CDR3 nucleotides are TGTGCCAGCAGCCAAGGCCTTGAAAGGGGGTTAAATACGCAGTATTTT. It yields the protein CASSQGLERGLNTQYF.

The CDR3 DNA follows: TGCGCCAGCAGCTTGGTACCTGGACTAAACTATGGCTACACCTTC. Translating gives CASSLVPGLNYGYTF. The genes are TRBV5-1 and TRBJ1-2; no clear D. CDR1 is SGHRS and CDR2 is YFSETQ in the germline V gene. Trimming took 0 bases from V and 2 from J, leaving 11 bases between them. This CDR3 is 15 amino acids long.

The rearrangement uses TRBV7-9 and TRBJ2-7; D gene unclear. In germline, CDR1 is SEHNR, CDR2 FQNEAQ (reference sequence). This CDR3 has 12 amino acids. V was clipped by 3 bases and J by 3 bases, with 6 bases between them. CDR3 DNA sequence: TGTGCCAGCAGCTTCCTTAACTACGAGCAGTACTTC. This translates into CASSFLNYEQYF.

The V gene is TRBV4-2, the J gene TRBJ1-3; 7 bases map to TRBD1. V shed 1 base, J shed 0 bases, and the junction held 3 bases outside the gene matches. The CDR3 has 16 amino acids. The V gene's germline CDR1 is LGHNA and CDR2 YNFKEQ. The CDR3 sequence is CASSQGTGDSGNTIYF. The CDR3 DNA reads TGTGCCAGCAGCCAAGGGACAGGAGACTCTGGAAACACCATATATTTT.

Written as DNA, the CDR3 is TGTGCCAGCGGCCCCCGGGACTCTATTAACACCGGGGAGCTGTTTTTT. This translates into CASGPRDSINTGELFF. The chain combines TRBV4-2 with TRBJ2-2; tentatively, D is TRBD2 (6 bases). The ends were cut back, 8 bases at V and 2 bases at J, with 18 bases in the middle. This CDR3 is built from 16 residues. Germline V gene lookup returns CDR1 LGHNA and CDR2 YNFKEQ.

This rearrangement joins TRBV6-5 to TRBJ1-2, with D possibly being TRBD1 (5 bases). Germline values: CDR1 MNHEY, CDR2 SVGAGI. The CDR3 is 13 residues long. V was pared by 6 bases and J by 1 base, with 9 bases between. The CDR3 nucleotides read TGTGCCAGCAGCTACAGGAGTAACTATGGCTACACCTTC. This codes for CASSYRSNYGYTF.

This clone was observed a few times. The V and J genes are TRBV2 and TRBJ2-5; D is ambiguous. The V end lost 6 bases, the J end lost 0 bases, and 8 bases lay between the germline ends. Germline loops: CDR1 SNHLY, CDR2 FYNNEI. This CDR3 comprises 13 residues. As DNA, the CDR3 is TGTGCCAGCAGGGCAGACCACCAAGAGACCCAGTACTTC. It is translated as CASRADHQETQYF.

This chain connects TRBV4-1 to TRBJ1-6, with 10 bases lining up with TRBD1. Germline CDR1 and CDR2: MGHRA and YSYEKL. The CDR3 is 15 amino acids. The junction had 4 bases not matched to a gene; V was cut back by 4 bases and J by 7 bases. The CDR3 loop is CASSPRTGGNSPLHF. In DNA form, the CDR3 reads TGCGCCAGCAGCCCTCGGACAGGGGGAAATTCACCCCTCCACTTT.

This chain uses TRBV6-1 with TRBJ2-4; TRBD1 agrees at 8 bases. J gave up 8 bases and V 5 bases, and 5 bases lay outside the gene matches. The CDR3 is 13 residues long. Germline CDR1 and CDR2: MNHNS and SASEGT. The CDR3 nucleotides are TGTGCCAGCAGTAACAACAGGGGGGACATTCAGTACTTC. It translates to CASSNNRGDIQYF.

This rearrangement joins TRBV19 to TRBJ1-2; D might be TRBD1 (5 bases). The CDR3 is made up of 15 amino acids. The V end lost 0 bases, the J end lost 6 bases, and 14 bases lay between the germline ends. Germline V gene data show CDR1 as LNHDA and CDR2 as SQIVND (reference sequence). The CDR3 DNA follows: TGTGCCAGTAGTATAGATACCACAGGTTGGCATGGCTACACCTTC. It specifies CASSIDTTGWHGYTF.

V and J are TRBV6-6 and TRBJ2-3; D is uncertain. The CDR3 is 13 amino acids. CDR1 MNHNY and CDR2 SVGAGI come from the germline V gene (reference sequence). Trimming took 7 bases from V and 0 from J, leaving 8 bases between them. CDR3 DNA sequence: TGTGCCAGCACCAAATGGAGCACAGATACGCAGTATTTT. As protein: CASTKWSTDTQYF.

The V gene is TRBV5-4, the J gene TRBJ2-5; tentatively, D is TRBD1 or TRBD2 (5 bases each). There are 14 residues in the CDR3. The V end was cut by 1 base, the J end by 2 bases, with 9 bases between. The germline gives CDR1 SGHNT, CDR2 YYREEE (reference sequence). CDR3 DNA sequence: TGTGCCAGCAGCTTGTGGGGGTTGCAAGAGACCCAGTACTTC. Its translation: CASSLWGLQETQYF.

V is TRBV11-2 and J is TRBJ1-6; D remains ambiguous. The CDR3 extends over 16 amino acids. Trimming shortened V by 5 bases and J by 8 bases, and 19 bases separated the two germline ends. From germline, CDR1 is SGHAT and CDR2 FQNNGV. CDR3 in amino acids: CASSRWALRAYSPLHF. The CDR3 DNA reads as TGTGCCAGCAGCCGATGGGCCCTCCGGGCGTATTCACCCCTCCACTTT.

The J gene is TRBJ2-2, the V gene TRBV6-5, with 10 bases matching TRBD1. Germline V gives CDR1 MNHEY, CDR2 SVGAGI. The CDR3 covers 15 residues. J gave up 6 bases and V 5 bases, and 6 bases lay outside the gene matches. Here the CDR3 reads CASSPWDRGAGELFF. The CDR3 region has the DNA TGTGCCAGCAGTCCATGGGACAGGGGAGCCGGGGAGCTGTTTTTT.

The gene calls are TRBV19 and TRBJ2-7; TRBD1 aligns across 8 bases. J was trimmed by 3 bases and V by 2 bases; bases with no gene match: 0. Germline CDR1 LNHDA, CDR2 SQIVND (reference sequence). CDR3 length equals 13 residues. The CDR3 reads CASSITGGYEQYF. The CDR3 DNA sequence: TGTGCCAGTAGTATAACAGGGGGCTACGAGCAGTACTTC.

The chain is built from TRBV18 and TRBJ1-1; D ambiguous. The CDR3 has 15 amino acids. Germline-derived CDR1 and CDR2 are KGHSH and LQKENI. With 2 bases removed from V and 3 bases from J, the gap between germline ends came to 13 bases. CDR3 sequence: CASSPIAGPYTEAFF. CDR3 DNA sequence: TGTGCCAGCTCACCAATTGCCGGGCCCTACACTGAAGCTTTCTTT. The full variable domain, completed using reference TRBV18 and TRBJ1-1, is NAGVMQNPRHLVRRRGQEARLRCSPMKGHSHVYWYRQLPEEGLKFMVYLQKENIIDESGMPKERFSAEFPKEGPSILRIQQVVRGDSAAYFCASSPIAGPYTEAFFGQGTRLTVV.

The J gene is TRBJ2-4, the V gene TRBV5-6; 11 positions match TRBD2. V lost 0 bases to trimming and J lost 6 bases; unmatched junction nucleotides: 2. CDR3 length equals 15 residues. Per germline, CDR1 SGHDT and CDR2 YYEEEE. CDR3 nucleotides: TGTGCCAGCAGCTTGGCCACTAGCGGGGGAAACATTCAGTACTTC. Translation gives CASSLATSGGNIQYF.

The V call is TRBV6-5, the J call TRBJ1-6, with a weak D call TRBD1 (6 bases). Looked up from germline, CDR1 is MNHEY and CDR2 is SVGAGI. The CDR3 has 14 amino acids. The V and J ends lost 6 bases and 7 bases respectively, with 13 bases between them. The DNA of the CDR3 is TGTGCCAGCAGCGCTCAGGGGTTCAATTCACCCCTCCACTTT. Its protein product is CASSAQGFNSPLHF.

The chain recombines TRBV30 with TRBJ2-2; perhaps TRBD1 as D (6 bases). This CDR3 comprises 14 residues. The ends were cut back, 3 bases at V and 7 bases at J, with 15 bases in the middle. The germline gives CDR1 GTSNPN, CDR2 SVGIG (reference sequence). CDR3 bases: TGTGCCTGGAGCATGACAGGAGCACACGGGGAGCTGTTTTTT. Translating it yields CAWSMTGAHGELFF.